This is a list of T cell receptor beta chains from one sample in a study of cytomegalovirus exposure and HLA in healthy donors. Some clones are missing from TCRdb's copy, which holds only in-frame ones; the method was immunoSEQ multiplex PCR. In the table there are about 140,000 clones, around 87% of which are singletons. The sequencing input was PBMCs. The receptors were gathered from a woman under 40 in good health and CMV-seronegative. The CDR3 runs from the conserved cysteine through the conserved F or W. Fields, in order: CDR3 length, V gene, J gene, CDR3 protein.

>16|TRBV5-1|TRBJ1-3
CASSLGQAPSGNTIYF
>17|TRBV5-4|TRBJ2-3
CASSLAVTWGRADTQYF
>14|TRBV28|TRBJ2-5
CASRRQGSVETQYF
>17|TRBV4-1|TRBJ2-1
CASSRFAPTSQGNEQFF
>17|TRBV29-1|TRBJ2-3
CSVDPILGRPSTDTQYF
>14|TRBV7-9|TRBJ1-5
CASSLEGNNQPQHF
>13|TRBV5-6|TRBJ2-7
CASSLGAGYEQYF
>11|TRBV20-1|TRBJ1-2
CSASWGDGYTF
>18|TRBV5-1|TRBJ2-2
CASSASDRRLAGTGELFF
>17|TRBV30|TRBJ1-5
CALTTSRTGGSNQPQHF
>14|TRBV7-2|TRBJ1-1
CASSWGGVDTEAFF
>15|TRBV7-9|TRBJ1-1
CASSPRGTVNTEAFF
>11|TRBV29-1|TRBJ2-7
CSVALAREQYF
>15|TRBV19|TRBJ2-1
CASSIGGGSWGEQFF
>15|TRBV7-9|TRBJ2-3
CASSSLGGPTDTQYF
>15|TRBV7-3|TRBJ1-1
CASGPGEALAAEAFF
>17|TRBV7-9|TRBJ1-2
CASSLSGPTGGNYGYTF
>17|TRBV5-6|TRBJ1-5
CASSLGGNYGSNQPQHF
>13|TRBV28|TRBJ1-6
CASTSLYNSPLHF
>16|TRBV5-1|TRBJ2-7
CASSLTTGVSSYEQYF
>16|TRBV5-6|TRBJ2-1
CASRPGGGWVDNEQFF
>13|TRBV5-6|TRBJ2-6
CASSRDGANVLTF
>16|TRBV6-1|TRBJ1-2
CASSGQGARNNYGYTF
>15|TRBV9|TRBJ2-1
CASSVVESSYNEQFF
>14|TRBV28|TRBJ2-7
CASTDRTQNYEQYF
>13|TRBV7-9|TRBJ1-2
CASSLTGGRGYTF